This TCR beta chain was profiled in a study of T cells in localized non-small cell lung cancer. General study points: Overall survival was longer when the density of T cells in the blood was higher. Since sequencing was restricted to only one region of the tumor, intratumor heterogeneity remains a possibility. Among the top 100 tumor clones, a median around 60 appeared in adjacent lung.

Here immunoSEQ multiplex PCR was the method, and the copy in TCRdb shows in-frame clones only, minus some. Here the sample spans roughly 21,000 clones, 88% being singletons. Trimming took 7 bases from V and 0 from J, leaving 9 bases between them. The CDR3 is made up of 14 amino acids. CDR1 MNHEY and CDR2 SVGAGI come from the germline V gene. Of note for this clone: Its specificity is not known.

The sequence was obtained from a male donor older than 55 with stage II lung adenocarcinoma. The V gene is TRBV6-5, the J gene TRBJ2-2; no clear D. The source material was peripheral blood mononuclear cells, sampled before any cancer treatment. DNA for the CDR3: TGTGCCAGCAAGGGCTTCCCGAACACCGGGGAGCTGTTTTTT. Amino acid sequence: CASKGFPNTGELFF.